The T cell receptor beta chain described here comes from a study of Graves' ophthalmopathy and Graves' hyperthyroidism. Findings and limits, study-wide: A model of 13 signatures distinguished ophthalmopathy from stable hyperthyroidism at under 90% sensitivity and 81.08% specificity.

This clonotype has a count of ten or more. The antigen is unknown. Other autoimmune disease, uncontrolled infection, pregnancy and lactation led to exclusion. Germline CDR1 is SQVTM and CDR2 is ANQGSEA. The CDR3 loop spans 12 amino acids. Trimming took off 3 bases at V and 6 bases at J, with 11 bases between the two ends. Amplified material comprised TCR beta CDR3 regions derived from RNA transcripts. HTBI primers were employed in first-round RT-PCR, then a second-round multiplex PCR followed. TCRdb re-called the multiplex PCR reads with MiXCR, one entry per CDR3 protein. Of approximately 540,000 distinct CDR3 sequences listed, under 45% are singletons.

The sequenced sample was peripheral blood or thyroid tissue (not recorded which). The TCR originated in an adult man with Graves' hyperthyroidism. This chain uses TRBV29-1 with TRBJ1-1, with a possible D match to TRBD1 (6 bases). The CDR3 DNA is TGCAGCGTTGATGGAGGGGGGGCTGAAGCTTTCTTT. It is translated as CSVDGGGAEAFF.